The rows below give T cell receptor beta chains drawn from one sample of a study of blood T cell repertoires in COVID-19. The table came from immunoSEQ multiplex PCR; TCRdb's copy has only in-frame clones and leaves some out. The sample carries 350,000 to 400,000 clones, approximately 90% recorded once. The sample taken for sequencing was PBMCs or T cells enriched from blood (not recorded which). The origin of the receptors is a woman between 18 and 30 years old who had recovered from COVID-19. The CDR3 runs from the conserved cysteine through the conserved F or W. The D gene is left open where the match is weak. A row's size may be missing; if present it is once, few, many or a size class.

D,J,size,V,CDR3,DNA
NA,TRBJ1-2,NA,TRBV30,CARQLNGFWGYTF,TGTGCCCGGCAACTTAACGGGTTTTGGGGCTACACCTTC
TRBD1,TRBJ2-7,NA,TRBV4-1,CASSQRDRVGHEQYF,TGCGCCAGCAGCCAAAGAGACAGGGTTGGCCACGAGCAGTACTTC
NA,TRBJ2-2,once,TRBV6-1,CASSELRVPGELFF,TGTGCCAGCAGTGAACTGAGGGTACCCGGGGAGCTGTTTTTT
NA,TRBJ2-7,NA,TRBV4-1,CASSQEGATPGEQYF,TGCGCCAGCAGCCAAGAAGGGGCGACCCCTGGCGAGCAGTACTTC
NA,TRBJ2-2,NA,TRBV7-2,CASSLGPGEAPGELFF,TGTGCCAGCAGCTTAGGGCCTGGGGAGGCGCCCGGGGAGCTGTTTTTT
NA,TRBJ1-4,NA,TRBV19,CASSMLPQGGEKLFF,TGTGCCAGTAGTATGTTGCCACAGGGCGGTGAAAAACTGTTTTTT
TRBD1,TRBJ1-2,NA,TRBV28,CASSLLQGAVGYTF,TGTGCCAGCAGTTTATTACAGGGGGCTGTCGGCTACACCTTC
TRBD1,TRBJ1-5,NA,TRBV7-8,CASSHGPGQGRVYQPQHF,TGTGCCAGCAGCCATGGCCCGGGACAGGGGAGAGTTTACCAGCCCCAGCATTTT
NA,TRBJ2-5,NA,TRBV18,CASSPGDQETQYF,TGTGCCAGCTCACCCGGGGACCAAGAGACCCAGTACTTC
TRBD2,TRBJ2-1,NA,TRBV3-1/TRBV3-2,CASSQGLAIGDEQFF,TGTGCCAGCAGCCAAGGACTAGCGATTGGGGATGAGCAGTTCTTC
NA,TRBJ2-2,once,TRBV9,CASSVRGLNTGELFF,TGTGCCAGCAGCGTACGGGGGTTGAACACCGGGGAGCTGTTTTTT
NA,TRBJ2-3,NA,TRBV5-1,CASSLVPVGQGDTQYF,TGCGCCAGCAGCTTGGTCCCGGTAGGACAAGGAGATACGCAGTATTTT
NA,TRBJ2-1,NA,TRBV30,CAWKGRGPYNEQFF,TGTGCCTGGAAAGGGCGGGGGCCGTACAATGAGCAGTTCTTC
NA,TRBJ1-2,NA,TRBV19,CASSPSGGYYGYTF,TGTGCCAGTAGTCCCTCCGGAGGGTACTATGGCTACACCTTC
NA,TRBJ1-4,NA,TRBV15,CATSPEREKLFF,TGTGCCACCTCCCCCGAGCGGGAAAAACTGTTTTTT
NA,TRBJ1-2,NA,TRBV2,CASTDRIYGYTF,TGTGCCAGCACTGACAGGATCTATGGCTACACCTTC
NA,TRBJ2-5,NA,TRBV7-3,CASRPQGGETQYF,TGTGCCAGCAGGCCACAGGGAGGGGAGACCCAGTACTTC
NA,TRBJ1-1,NA,TRBV11-2,CASSFDGGYTEAFF,TGTGCCAGCAGCTTTGACGGGGGGTACACTGAAGCTTTCTTT
NA,TRBJ1-1,NA,TRBV19,CASSPRQDFLTEAFF,TGTGCCAGTAGTCCAAGACAGGATTTCTTGACTGAAGCTTTCTTT
TRBD1,TRBJ2-1,NA,TRBV7-3,CASSPARGSYNEQFF,TGTGCCAGCAGCCCCGCCAGGGGGTCCTACAATGAGCAGTTCTTC
TRBD2,TRBJ2-1,NA,TRBV14,CASRPGLAGDNEQFF,TGTGCCAGCAGACCGGGACTAGCGGGGGACAATGAGCAGTTCTTC